The following is a TCR beta chain sequence with its context. Its antigen is not known. This may be a read error, as it is one base from a much larger clone. Trimming removed 3 bases at V and 9 bases at J, with 8 bases between. The CDR3 is 11 residues long. Germline V CDR1 and CDR2: MDHEN, SYDVKM. The data are from a study of glioma-infiltrating T cells. TCR alpha and beta CDR3 regions were amplified from RNA using iRepertoire nested multiplex PCR. Tissue mRNA or PBMC total RNA, about 85-400 ng, went into one-step reverse transcription and amplification. TCRdb re-derived calls from the multiplex PCR reads in MiXCR, one entry per CDR3 protein. The sample shows fewer than 200,000 distinct CDR3 sequences, over 40% of them seen only once. The study's findings and limits: Very few CDR3 sequences were shared between tissue and blood. Gliomas, especially low-grade, showed above-expected tissue-blood divergence; non-neoplastic patients showed below.

This chain connects TRBV28 to TRBJ1-2, with D tentatively TRBD1 (6 bases). The sample comprised glioma tissue, nonneoplastic brain tissue, or PBMCs (not recorded which). This TCR derives from a human donor with low-grade glioma or glioblastoma, undergoing nonglioma brain surgery, or in good health (not recorded which). The CDR3 reads CASSFRGCYTF. DNA of the CDR3: TGTGCCAGCAGTTTCAGGGGTTGCTACACCTTC.